A selection of T cell receptor beta chains follows, all from one sample in a study of shared clonotypes between healthy human individuals. The repertoire was sequenced with immunoSEQ multiplex PCR; TCRdb's copy has only in-frame clones and lacks some. This sample has millions of clones, with more than 80% found just once. The sample comprised naive CD4+ T cells from PBMCs. Receptor source: a young man in good health. Some clones in this sample may be carry-over from other donors' samples. The CDR3 runs from the conserved cysteine through the conserved F or W. A D gene is named only where the DNA matches it firmly. Where a row states a size, it is once, few, many or the class of an expanded clone; other rows omit it.

v_gene	abundance	j_gene	d_gene	CDR3aa	CDR3nt
TRBV7-3	.	TRBJ2-3	TRBD1	CASSLTGSRGSDTQYF	TGTGCCAGCAGCTTAACGGGCTCCAGGGGGAGCGATACGCAGTATTTT
TRBV5-6	.	TRBJ2-5	.	CASSFAGPTETQYF	TGTGCCAGCAGCTTTGCGGGGCCTACGGAGACCCAGTACTTC
TRBV7-9	.	TRBJ1-1	.	CASSLAHGGEAFF	TGTGCCAGCAGCTTAGCGCATGGGGGGGAAGCTTTCTTT
TRBV7-9	.	TRBJ2-4	.	CASSLTGTGGIQYF	TGTGCCAGCAGCTTAACTGGGACTGGGGGCATTCAGTACTTC
TRBV7-3	once	TRBJ2-1	TRBD2	CASSQGLAGGTEQFF	TGTGCCAGCAGCCAGGGACTAGCGGGAGGAACTGAGCAGTTCTTC
TRBV7-2	few	TRBJ1-1	.	CASSLAASYTEAFF	TGTGCCAGCAGCTTGGCAGCATCATACACTGAAGCTTTCTTT
TRBV11-3	.	TRBJ1-3	.	CASSEGPHSGNTIYF	TGTGCCAGCAGCGAGGGTCCGCACTCTGGAAACACCATATATTTT
TRBV6-6	.	TRBJ2-3	.	CASSQQASSTDTQYF	TGTGCCAGCAGTCAACAGGCCTCTAGCACAGATACGCAGTATTTT
TRBV29-1	.	TRBJ2-5	TRBD2	CSVRVGGISIEETQYF	TGCAGCGTTAGAGTGGGAGGGATAAGTATTGAAGAGACCCAGTACTTC
TRBV11-2	few	TRBJ1-1	.	CASSLEGNTEAFF	TGTGCCAGCAGCTTAGAGGGGAACACTGAAGCTTTCTTT
TRBV28	.	TRBJ2-4	TRBD1	CASSRTGVDQTSQNIQYF	TGTGCCAGCAGCCGGACAGGGGTCGACCAAACTAGCCAAAACATTCAGTACTTC
TRBV21-1	.	TRBJ2-2	.	CASSNNGELFF	TGTGCCAGCAGCAACAACGGGGAGCTGTTTTTT
TRBV18	once	TRBJ1-1	.	CASSPSSRDTEAFF	TGTGCCAGCTCACCATCATCAAGGGACACTGAAGCTTTCTTT
TRBV18	.	TRBJ1-3	.	CASSPLREAGNTIYF	TGTGCCAGCTCACCGCTCAGGGAGGCTGGAAACACCATATATTTT
TRBV10-3	once	TRBJ2-7	.	CAISESVVREQYF	TGTGCCATCAGTGAGTCGGTGGTGAGAGAGCAGTACTTC
TRBV4-2	.	TRBJ1-1	TRBD1	CASSLDRGLNTEAFF	TGTGCCAGCAGCTTAGACAGGGGGCTCAACACTGAAGCTTTCTTT
TRBV18	.	TRBJ2-7	TRBD2	CASSAGGPYEQYF	TGTGCCAGCTCAGCGGGAGGGCCCTACGAGCAGTACTTC
TRBV7-2	.	TRBJ2-5	TRBD1	CASREGQGSLETQYF	TGTGCCAGCAGGGAGGGACAGGGGAGCTTGGAGACCCAGTACTTC
TRBV5-1	.	TRBJ2-1	TRBD2	CASSSQRLAGLSYNEQFF	TGCGCCAGCAGCTCCCAGCGACTAGCGGGACTCTCCTACAATGAGCAGTTCTTC
TRBV7-9	.	TRBJ1-3	.	CASSLVPGRSGNTIYF	TGTGCCAGCAGCTTAGTACCAGGACGCTCTGGAAACACCATATATTTT
TRBV28	.	TRBJ2-3	.	CASSQGPASSDTQYF	TGTGCCAGCAGTCAGGGGCCCGCTTCGTCAGATACGCAGTATTTT
TRBV5-1	.	TRBJ2-5	.	CASSLTAQETQYF	TGCGCCAGCAGCTTGACAGCTCAAGAGACCCAGTACTTC
TRBV5-1	.	TRBJ1-4	TRBD1	CASSGTGQGNEKLFF	TGCGCCAGCAGCGGAACTGGACAGGGAAATGAAAAACTGTTTTTT
TRBV5-4	.	TRBJ2-5	TRBD2	CASRRGLAETQYF	TGTGCCAGCAGACGGGGACTAGCGGAGACCCAGTACTTC
TRBV6-5	once	TRBJ1-2	.	CASRIGAGYGYTF	TGTGCCAGCCGAATAGGGGCTGGCTATGGCTACACCTTC
TRBV10-1	.	TRBJ2-7	TRBD2	CATQPGGRSEQYF	TGCGCCACCCAGCCGGGAGGTCGCTCGGAGCAGTACTTC
TRBV19	.	TRBJ1-2	.	CASSLEGYTF	TGTGCCAGTAGTCTGGAAGGCTACACCTTC
TRBV28	.	TRBJ1-2	.	CASSLPQENNYGYTF	TGTGCCAGCAGTTTACCTCAGGAGAATAACTATGGCTACACCTTC
TRBV5-6	.	TRBJ2-1	.	CASSTVRSVGNNEQFF	TGTGCCAGCAGCACGGTTCGCTCCGTCGGTAACAATGAGCAGTTCTTC
TRBV18	.	TRBJ2-5	TRBD2	CASSPPSGGRAQETQYF	TGTGCCAGCTCACCACCGAGTGGCGGGAGGGCTCAAGAGACCCAGTACTTC
TRBV4-2	.	TRBJ1-2	.	CASSHSRWDALNYGYTF	TGTGCCAGCAGCCACTCTAGGTGGGACGCCCTTAACTATGGCTACACCTTC
TRBV5-1	.	TRBJ2-7	.	CASSYAKLAYEQYF	TGCGCCAGCAGCTACGCGAAACTCGCCTACGAGCAGTACTTC
TRBV10-3	.	TRBJ2-1	TRBD2	CAISEGNSGLSYNEQFF	TGTGCCATCAGTGAGGGGAATAGCGGGCTCTCCTACAATGAGCAGTTCTTC
TRBV5-1	.	TRBJ2-5	TRBD2	CASSLGAAGGDGETQYF	TGCGCCAGCAGCTTGGGAGCCGCGGGAGGCGACGGGGAGACCCAGTACTTC
TRBV18	.	TRBJ2-7	.	CASSPGGLVGYEQYF	TGTGCCAGCTCCCCCGGGGGCTTAGTTGGCTACGAGCAGTACTTC
TRBV5-5	.	TRBJ2-7	.	CASSLELVTPYEQYF	TGTGCCAGCAGCTTGGAGCTAGTCACCCCCTACGAGCAGTACTTC
TRBV5-1	.	TRBJ2-1	.	CASSLALADYNEQFF	TGCGCCAGCAGCTTGGCCCTAGCAGACTACAATGAGCAGTTCTTC
TRBV18	.	TRBJ2-5	.	CASSPPSAETQYF	TGTGCCAGCTCACCACCCAGCGCGGAGACCCAGTACTTC
TRBV7-2	.	TRBJ2-5	.	CASSFGVAPFQETQYF	TGTGCCAGCAGCTTTGGGGTCGCGCCCTTCCAAGAGACCCAGTACTTC
TRBV30	.	TRBJ2-1	TRBD1	CAWSQGGQGPTVF	TGTGCCTGGAGTCAAGGCGGACAGGGGCCCACAGTCTTC
TRBV7-3	.	TRBJ2-5	.	CASSPRGGLLGQETQYF	TGTGCCAGCAGCCCAAGGGGGGGGCTCCTTGGGCAAGAGACCCAGTACTTC
TRBV5-1	.	TRBJ2-1	TRBD2	CASSLGLAGGRYYNEQFF	TGCGCCAGCAGCTTGGGACTAGCGGGAGGGAGATACTACAATGAGCAGTTCTTC
TRBV7-6	.	TRBJ2-3	TRBD1	CASSLRTGTDVDTQYF	TGTGCCAGCAGCCTCCGGACAGGGACTGACGTAGATACGCAGTATTTT
TRBV27	.	TRBJ2-7	TRBD2	CASRGLARYEQYF	TGTGCCAGCAGGGGACTAGCGAGATACGAGCAGTACTTC
TRBV5-4	.	TRBJ1-1	.	CASSLVNRGNTEAFF	TGTGCCAGCAGCTTGGTTAATAGAGGGAACACTGAAGCTTTCTTT
TRBV28	.	TRBJ2-4	.	CATQLGGRGGKNIQYF	TGTGCCACCCAGTTGGGAGGGCGAGGGGGTAAAAACATTCAGTACTTC
TRBV5-1	.	TRBJ2-6	.	CASSFYRAGANVLTF	TGCGCCAGCAGCTTCTACAGGGCTGGGGCCAACGTCCTGACTTTC
TRBV2	.	TRBJ2-1	.	CASSVSAMNEQFF	TGTGCCAGCAGTGTTAGCGCGATGAATGAGCAGTTCTTC
TRBV28	few	TRBJ1-2	.	CASKGREGYTF	TGTGCCAGCAAGGGACGGGAGGGCTACACCTTC
TRBV7-6	.	TRBJ1-2	.	CATGKDTSNYGYTF	TGTGCCACCGGTAAAGACACCTCGAACTATGGCTACACCTTC
TRBV6-5	.	TRBJ2-4	.	CASSYAGTTKNIQYF	TGTGCCAGCAGTTACGCCGGGACGACCAAAAACATTCAGTACTTC
TRBV5-1	.	TRBJ2-5	.	CASSSVGGQETQYF	TGCGCCAGCAGCTCCGTAGGGGGGCAAGAGACCCAGTACTTC
TRBV5-4	.	TRBJ1-4	.	CASSSSAVNEKLFF	TGTGCCAGCAGCTCCTCGGCTGTTAATGAAAAACTGTTTTTT
TRBV7-2	.	TRBJ1-2	.	CASSLVMDPGYTF	TGTGCCAGCAGCTTAGTGATGGACCCTGGCTACACCTTC